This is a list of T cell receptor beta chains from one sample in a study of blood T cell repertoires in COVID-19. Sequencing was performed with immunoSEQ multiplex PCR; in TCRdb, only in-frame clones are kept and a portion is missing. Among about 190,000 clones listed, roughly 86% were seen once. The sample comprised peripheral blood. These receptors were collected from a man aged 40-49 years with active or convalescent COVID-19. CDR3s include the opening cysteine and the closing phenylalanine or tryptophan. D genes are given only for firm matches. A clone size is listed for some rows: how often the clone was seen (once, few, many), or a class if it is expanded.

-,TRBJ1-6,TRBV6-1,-,CASSEKGRGSPLHF,TGTGCCAGCAGTGAAAAGGGGAGGGGTTCACCCCTCCACTTT
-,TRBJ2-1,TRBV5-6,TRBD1,CASLGDRVNEQFF,TGTGCCAGCTTAGGGGACAGGGTAAATGAGCAGTTCTTC
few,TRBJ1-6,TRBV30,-,CAWQGAGNSPLHF,TGTGCCTGGCAGGGCGCTGGAAATTCACCCCTCCACTTT
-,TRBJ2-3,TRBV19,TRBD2,CASSLPLAGGQGNTDTQYF,TGTGCCAGTAGCCTACCCCTAGCGGGGGGGCAGGGGAACACAGATACGCAGTATTTT
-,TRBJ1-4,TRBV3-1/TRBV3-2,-,CASSQGGGDNEKLFF,TGTGCCAGCAGCCAAGGTGGGGGCGATAATGAAAAACTGTTTTTT
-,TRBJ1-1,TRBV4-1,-,CASSQEVQGTEAFF,TGCGCCAGCAGCCAAGAAGTCCAGGGGACTGAAGCTTTCTTT
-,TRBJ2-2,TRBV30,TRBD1,CAWSVQGAGELFF,TGTGCCTGGAGTGTACAGGGGGCCGGGGAGCTGTTTTTT
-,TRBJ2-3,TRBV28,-,CASSFSVATQYF,TGTGCCAGCAGTTTCTCGGTAGCTACGCAGTATTTT
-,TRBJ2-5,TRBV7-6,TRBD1,CASSPTGGEETQYF,TGTGCCAGCAGCCCGACAGGGGGAGAAGAGACCCAGTACTTC
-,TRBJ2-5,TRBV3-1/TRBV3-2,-,CASRLTAEETQYF,TGTGCCAGCAGGCTAACAGCGGAAGAGACCCAGTACTTC
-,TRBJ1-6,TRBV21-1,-,CASSKAVQINSYNSPLHF,TGTGCCAGCAGCAAAGCAGTACAGATAAACTCCTATAATTCACCCCTCCACTTT